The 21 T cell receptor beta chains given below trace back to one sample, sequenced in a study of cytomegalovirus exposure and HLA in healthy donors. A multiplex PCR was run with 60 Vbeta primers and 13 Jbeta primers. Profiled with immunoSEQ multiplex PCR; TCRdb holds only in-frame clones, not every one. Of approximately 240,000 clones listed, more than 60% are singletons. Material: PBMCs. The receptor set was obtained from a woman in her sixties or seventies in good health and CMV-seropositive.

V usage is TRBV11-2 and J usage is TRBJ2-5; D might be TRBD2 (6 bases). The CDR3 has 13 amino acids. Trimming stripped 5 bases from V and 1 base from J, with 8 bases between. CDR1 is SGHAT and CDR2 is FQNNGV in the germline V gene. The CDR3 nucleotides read TGTGCCAGCAGCACGGGAGTCCAAGAGACCCAGTACTTC. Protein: CASSTGVQETQYF.

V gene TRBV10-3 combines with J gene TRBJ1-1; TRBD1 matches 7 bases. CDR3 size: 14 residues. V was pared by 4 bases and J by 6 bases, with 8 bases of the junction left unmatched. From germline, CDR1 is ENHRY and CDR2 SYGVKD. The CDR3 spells CAISARQGEPEAFF. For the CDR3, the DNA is TGTGCCATCAGTGCACGACAGGGTGAGCCTGAAGCTTTCTTT.

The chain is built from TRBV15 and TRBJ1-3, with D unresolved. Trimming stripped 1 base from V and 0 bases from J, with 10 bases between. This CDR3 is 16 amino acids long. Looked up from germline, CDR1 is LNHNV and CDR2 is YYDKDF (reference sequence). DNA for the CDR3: TGTGCCACCAGCAGAGCCCTCGGTGACTCTGGAAACACCATATATTTT. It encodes CATSRALGDSGNTIYF.

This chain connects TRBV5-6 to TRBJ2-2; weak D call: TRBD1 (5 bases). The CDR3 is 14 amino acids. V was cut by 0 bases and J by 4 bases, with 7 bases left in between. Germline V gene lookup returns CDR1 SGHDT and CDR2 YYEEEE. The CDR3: CASSLGRVTGELFF. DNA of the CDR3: TGTGCCAGCAGCTTGGGCAGGGTCACCGGGGAGCTGTTTTTT. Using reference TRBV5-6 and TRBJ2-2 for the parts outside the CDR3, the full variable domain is DAGVTQSPTHLIKTRGQQVTLRCSPKSGHDTVSWYQQALGQGPQFIFQYYEEEERQRGNFPDRFSGHQFPNYSSELNVNALLLGDSALYLCASSLGRVTGELFFGEGSRLTVL.

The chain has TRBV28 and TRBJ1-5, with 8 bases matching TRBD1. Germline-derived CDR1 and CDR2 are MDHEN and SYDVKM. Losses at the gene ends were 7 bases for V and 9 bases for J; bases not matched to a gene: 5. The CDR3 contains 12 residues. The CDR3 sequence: CASNRGSGPQHF. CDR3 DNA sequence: TGTGCCAGCAACAGGGGGAGCGGGCCCCAGCATTTT.

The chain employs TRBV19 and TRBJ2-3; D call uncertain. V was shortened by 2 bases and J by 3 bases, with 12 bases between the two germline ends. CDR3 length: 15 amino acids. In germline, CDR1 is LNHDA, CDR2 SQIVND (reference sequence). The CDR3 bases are TGTGCCAGTAGTATAAGCCTGAGGAGAACAGATACGCAGTATTTT. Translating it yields CASSISLRRTDTQYF.

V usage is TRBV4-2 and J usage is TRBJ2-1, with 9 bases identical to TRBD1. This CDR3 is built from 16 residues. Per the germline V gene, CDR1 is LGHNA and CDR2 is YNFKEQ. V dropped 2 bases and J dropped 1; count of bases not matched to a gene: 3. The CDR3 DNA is TGTGCCAGCAGCCAACGCGGGACAGGGTCCTACAATGAGCAGTTCTTC. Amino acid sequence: CASSQRGTGSYNEQFF.

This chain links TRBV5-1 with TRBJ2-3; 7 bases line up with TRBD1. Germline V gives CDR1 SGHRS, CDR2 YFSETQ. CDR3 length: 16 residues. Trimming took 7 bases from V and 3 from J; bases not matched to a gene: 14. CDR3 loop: CASLRRGGEGTDTQYF. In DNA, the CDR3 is TGCGCCAGCCTCCGAAGAGGGGGCGAGGGGACAGATACGCAGTATTTT.

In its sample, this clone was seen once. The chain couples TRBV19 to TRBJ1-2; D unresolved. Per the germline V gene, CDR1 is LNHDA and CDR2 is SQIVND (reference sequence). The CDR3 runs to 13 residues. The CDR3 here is CAHPRRTDDGYTF. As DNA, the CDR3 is TGTGCACATCCGCGGCGGACTGATGATGGCTACACCTTC. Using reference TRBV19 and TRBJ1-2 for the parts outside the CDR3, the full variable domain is DGGITQSPKYLFRKEGQNVTLSCEQNLNHDAMYWYRQDPGQGLRLIYYSQIVNDFQKGDIAEGYSVSREKKESFPLTVTSAQKNPTAFYLCAHPRRTDDGYTFGSGTRLTVV.

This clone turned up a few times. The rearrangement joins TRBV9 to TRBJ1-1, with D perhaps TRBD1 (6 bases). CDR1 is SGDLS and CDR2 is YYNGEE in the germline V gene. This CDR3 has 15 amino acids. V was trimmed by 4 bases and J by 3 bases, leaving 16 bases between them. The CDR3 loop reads CASSSAQGLDTEAFF. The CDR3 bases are TGTGCCAGCAGCTCTGCACAGGGTTTAGACACTGAAGCTTTCTTT.

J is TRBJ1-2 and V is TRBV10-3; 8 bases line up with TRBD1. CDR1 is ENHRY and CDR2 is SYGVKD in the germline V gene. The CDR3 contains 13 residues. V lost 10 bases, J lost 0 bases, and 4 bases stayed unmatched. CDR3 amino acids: CASGQGANYGYTF. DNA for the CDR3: TGTGCCAGTGGACAGGGAGCTAACTATGGCTACACCTTC.

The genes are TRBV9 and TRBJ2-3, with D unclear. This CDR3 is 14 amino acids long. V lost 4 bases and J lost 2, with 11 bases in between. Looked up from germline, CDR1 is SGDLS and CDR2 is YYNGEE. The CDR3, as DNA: TGTGCCAGCAGCCCCCGTTTAGTCACAGATACGCAGTATTTT. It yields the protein CASSPRLVTDTQYF.

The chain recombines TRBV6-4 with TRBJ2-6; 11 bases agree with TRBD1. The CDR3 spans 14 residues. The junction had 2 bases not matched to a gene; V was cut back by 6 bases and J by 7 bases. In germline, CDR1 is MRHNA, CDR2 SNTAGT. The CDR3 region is CASRGQGAANVLTF. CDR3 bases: TGTGCCAGCAGAGGACAGGGGGCCGCCAACGTCCTGACTTTC.

The chain's CDR3 is CASSYSTGDSTETQYF. In nucleotides, the CDR3 is TGTGCCAGCAGTTACAGTACAGGGGACTCTACAGAGACCCAGTACTTC. V and J are TRBV6-6 and TRBJ2-5; tentative D call: TRBD1 (7 bases). Germline lookup yields CDR1 MNHNY and CDR2 SVGAGI (reference sequence). Trimming shortened V by 2 bases and J by 4 bases, and 17 bases separated the two germline ends. The CDR3 contains 16 residues.

The CDR3 DNA sequence: TGTGCCAGCACCGGGACAGCTAGCACAGATACGCAGTATTTT. Translation gives CASTGTASTDTQYF. The V gene is TRBV9, the J gene TRBJ2-3; TRBD1 matches at 7 bases. The germline V gene has CDR1 SGDLS and CDR2 YYNGEE. Trimming took 6 bases from V and 0 from J; bases not matched to a gene: 4. The CDR3 extends over 14 amino acids.

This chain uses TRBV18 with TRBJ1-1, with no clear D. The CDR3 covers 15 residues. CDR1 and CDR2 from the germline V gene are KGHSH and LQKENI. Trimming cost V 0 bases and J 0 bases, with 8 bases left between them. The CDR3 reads CASSPPPVMNTEAFF. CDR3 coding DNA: TGTGCCAGCTCACCACCGCCAGTCATGAACACTGAAGCTTTCTTT.

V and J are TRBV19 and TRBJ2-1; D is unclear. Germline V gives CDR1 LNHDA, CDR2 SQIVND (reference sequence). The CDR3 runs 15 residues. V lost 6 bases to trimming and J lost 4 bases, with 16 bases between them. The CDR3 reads CASSTRYTSYNEQFF. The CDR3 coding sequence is TGTGCCAGTAGCACGCGGTACACCTCTTACAATGAGCAGTTCTTC.

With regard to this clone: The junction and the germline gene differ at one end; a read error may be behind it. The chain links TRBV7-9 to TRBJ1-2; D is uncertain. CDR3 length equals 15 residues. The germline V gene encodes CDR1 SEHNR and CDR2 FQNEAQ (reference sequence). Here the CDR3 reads CSSSTRALSGSGYTF. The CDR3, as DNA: TGTTCCAGCAGTACGCGGGCTCTCTCGGGGAGTGGCTACACCTTC.

CDR3 protein: CASSTNRGNTEAFF. In DNA, the CDR3 is TGTGCCAGTTCAACAAACCGGGGGAACACTGAAGCTTTCTTT. This chain connects TRBV18 to TRBJ1-1; D remains unclear. V gave up 9 bases and J gave up 1 base, with 15 bases separating them. Germline CDR1 KGHSH, CDR2 LQKENI. The CDR3 consists of 14 residues.

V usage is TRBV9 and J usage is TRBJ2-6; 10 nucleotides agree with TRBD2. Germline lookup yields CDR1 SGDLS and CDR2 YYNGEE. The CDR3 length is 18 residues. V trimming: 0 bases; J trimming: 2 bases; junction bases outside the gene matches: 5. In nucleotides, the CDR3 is TGTGCCAGCAGCGTAGCCACTAGCGGGGCAACTGGGGCCAACGTCCTGACTTTC. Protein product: CASSVATSGATGANVLTF.

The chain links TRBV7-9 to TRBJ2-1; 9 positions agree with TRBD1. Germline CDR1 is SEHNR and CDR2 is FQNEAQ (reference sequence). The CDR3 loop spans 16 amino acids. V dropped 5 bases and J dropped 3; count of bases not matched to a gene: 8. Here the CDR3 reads CASSEDRGTLYNEQFF. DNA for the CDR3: TGTGCCAGCAGCGAGGACAGGGGCACGCTCTACAATGAGCAGTTCTTC.